These 27 T cell receptor beta chains came from one sample sequenced in a study of blood T cell repertoires in COVID-19. Produced via immunoSEQ multiplex PCR; TCRdb's table is partial and in-frame only. This table holds around 180,000 clones, more than 75% found once. Material for sequencing was PBMCs or T cells enriched from blood (not recorded which). These receptors were obtained from a woman aged 45-65 years with acute COVID-19.

The chain carries TRBV29-1 and TRBJ1-1, with a tentative D call TRBD1 (6 bases). This CDR3 comprises 13 residues. Trimming took 8 bases from V and 0 from J, leaving 13 bases between them. Per germline, CDR1 SQVTM and CDR2 ANQGSEA. The CDR3 region has the DNA TGCAGCCTATCGGGACAAATGAACACTGAAGCTTTCTTT. It yields the protein CSLSGQMNTEAFF.

The chain uses TRBV5-1 and TRBJ2-1; no reliable D call. Germline values: CDR1 SGHRS, CDR2 YFSETQ. Trimming shortened V by 4 bases and J by 6 bases, and 11 bases separated the two germline ends. This CDR3 is 13 amino acids long. The CDR3 spells CASSPYSANEQFF. CDR3 bases: TGCGCCAGCAGCCCCTACTCCGCCAATGAGCAGTTCTTC. Based on the CDR3 plus reference TRBV5-1 and TRBJ2-1, the full variable domain is KAGVTQTPRYLIKTRGQQVTLSCSPISGHRSVSWYQQTPGQGLQFLFEYFSETQRNKGNFPGRFSGRQFSNSRSEMNVSTLELGDSALYLCASSPYSANEQFFGPGTRLTVL.

V gene TRBV5-8 combines with J gene TRBJ1-2, with D tentatively TRBD1 (6 bases). The ends were cut back, 1 base at V and 2 bases at J, with 12 bases in the middle. There are 15 residues in the CDR3. Germline V gives CDR1 SGHTS, CDR2 YDEGEE. The CDR3 spells CASSLINRENYGYTF. The CDR3 DNA reads as TGTGCCAGCAGCTTGATCAACAGGGAGAACTATGGCTACACCTTC.

The J gene is TRBJ1-5, the V gene TRBV7-2; tentative D call: TRBD1 (5 bases). The CDR3 loop spans 14 amino acids. V was clipped by 5 bases and J by 7 bases, with 15 bases between them. Germline V gives CDR1 SGHTA, CDR2 FQGNSA. The DNA for the CDR3 is TGTGCCAGCAGCCCGGCCCATCAGGGCCAGCCCCAGCATTTT. Residues: CASSPAHQGQPQHF.

This chain connects TRBV27 to TRBJ2-1; the D gene is possibly TRBD2 (5 bases). Trimming pared 3 bases from V and 10 bases from J, leaving 16 bases between. In germline, CDR1 is MNHEY, CDR2 SMNVEV (reference sequence). This CDR3 comprises 14 residues. The CDR3, as DNA: TGTGCCAGCAGTTTTGTCGGAGGACCCCGGGAGCAGTTCTTC. This encodes CASSFVGGPREQFF.

The chain employs TRBV7-9 and TRBJ2-5; possible D gene TRBD2, 6 bases. V lost 4 bases and J 1 base, leaving 13 bases between the germline ends. The CDR3 is 15 amino acids. Germline V CDR1 and CDR2: SEHNR, FQNEAQ (reference sequence). The CDR3 DNA follows: TGTGCCAGCAGCTCCTTCGGAGGGCGCCAAGAGACCCAGTACTTC. Protein product: CASSSFGGRQETQYF.

V and J are TRBV5-1 and TRBJ2-5; weak D call: TRBD1 (6 bases). The V end was cut by 3 bases, the J end by 2 bases, with 11 bases between. The CDR3 runs to 14 residues. The germline CDR1 and CDR2 sequences are SGHRS and YFSETQ. CDR3 protein: CASSSGQTQETQYF. DNA for the CDR3: TGCGCCAGCAGCTCCGGACAGACGCAAGAGACCCAGTACTTC.

V is TRBV7-9 and J is TRBJ2-3; D ambiguous. The CDR3 runs 15 residues. Germline CDR1 reads SEHNR; CDR2 reads FQNEAQ (reference sequence). The V and J ends lost 0 bases and 6 bases respectively, with 13 bases between them. The CDR3 bases are TGTGCCAGCAGCTTAGCGAGCCCCCGGGTCGATACGCAGTATTTT. Its translation is CASSLASPRVDTQYF.

The rearrangement uses TRBV18 and TRBJ1-6, with TRBD1 identical over 8 bases. The germline CDR1 and CDR2 sequences are KGHSH and LQKENI. The CDR3 spans 12 residues. Losses at the gene ends were 6 bases for V and 8 bases for J; bases not matched to a gene: 0. DNA of the CDR3: TGTGCCAGCTCGACAGGGGATTCACCCCTCCACTTT. Translating it yields CASSTGDSPLHF.

The chain joins TRBV18 to TRBJ1-6, with 7 bases matching TRBD1. With 4 bases clipped from V and 7 bases from J, the junction kept 4 bases outside the gene matches. CDR1 is KGHSH and CDR2 is LQKENI in the germline V gene. This CDR3 contains 14 residues. The CDR3 protein is CASSRDSRNSPLHF. For the CDR3, the DNA is TGTGCCAGCTCACGGGACAGTCGGAATTCACCCCTCCACTTT.

This clone was seen a single time. The genes are TRBV19 and TRBJ2-1; 7 bases match TRBD1. V lost 3 bases, J lost 7 bases, and 9 bases stayed unmatched. Germline assignment: CDR1 LNHDA and CDR2 SQIVND (reference sequence). The CDR3 covers 15 residues. CDR3 bases: TGTGCCAGTAGTATTCCGGCAGGGGGACAAAATGAGCAGTTCTTC. Residues: CASSIPAGGQNEQFF.

This clone has only a few counts. The V and J genes are TRBV7-2 and TRBJ2-5; D is unresolved. V was cut by 2 bases and J by 2 bases, with 6 bases left in between. Germline CDR1 SGHTA, CDR2 FQGNSA. There are 13 residues in the CDR3. The CDR3 sequence is CASSLSTQETQYF. The CDR3 DNA sequence: TGTGCCAGCAGCTTATCCACTCAAGAGACCCAGTACTTC.

The chain joins TRBV6-5 to TRBJ1-1, with TRBD1 matching over 8 bases. This CDR3 comprises 15 residues. V shed 3 bases, J shed 5 bases, and the junction held 8 bases outside the gene matches. The germline V gene encodes CDR1 MNHEY and CDR2 SVGAGI. The CDR3 bases are TGTGCCAGCAGTTATACGAACAGGGGGGGGACTGAAGCTTTCTTT. Translation gives CASSYTNRGGTEAFF.

This chain connects TRBV28 to TRBJ1-3, with 8 positions matching TRBD1. V shed 6 bases, J shed 3 bases, and the junction held 4 bases outside the gene matches. The germline CDR1 and CDR2 sequences are MDHEN and SYDVKM. This CDR3 has 14 amino acids. This CDR3 is CASRPGTGGNTIYF. Written as DNA, the CDR3 is TGTGCCAGCAGACCCGGGACAGGTGGAAACACCATATATTTT.

This chain links TRBV3-1 (or the pseudogene TRBV3-2) with TRBJ1-1, with D maybe TRBD1 (5 bases). CDR1 is LGHDT and CDR2 is YNNKEL in the germline V gene (reference sequence). Trimming cost V 4 bases and J 4 bases, with 16 bases left between them. This CDR3 has 15 residues. The DNA for the CDR3 is TGTGCCAGCAGCCCGCGCCAGGGTAGGGGCACTGAAGCTTTCTTT. It encodes CASSPRQGRGTEAFF.

This clone was observed once. The chain has TRBV11-3 and TRBJ2-3, with TRBD1 as a possible D gene (5 bases). Germline V gene data show CDR1 as SGHNT and CDR2 as YENEEA. The CDR3 spans 15 residues. Trimming removed 1 base at V and 2 bases at J, with 10 bases between. CDR3 region: CASSLGGRTTDTQYF. In DNA, the CDR3 is TGTGCCAGCAGCTTAGGGGGCAGGACCACAGATACGCAGTATTTT.

This rearrangement joins TRBV6-6 to TRBJ1-3, with no clear D. From germline, CDR1 is MNHNY and CDR2 SVGAGI (reference sequence). Trimming took 2 bases from V and 7 from J, leaving 3 bases between them. The CDR3 runs 11 residues. CDR3 in amino acids: CASSYQNTIYF. CDR3 in DNA: TGTGCCAGCAGTTACCAGAACACCATATATTTT.

V is TRBV28 and J is TRBJ1-2; tentatively, D is TRBD1 (5 bases). Germline assignment: CDR1 MDHEN and CDR2 SYDVKM. The ends were cut back, 6 bases at V and 4 bases at J, with 15 bases in the middle. CDR3 length equals 14 residues. The DNA of the CDR3 is TGTGCCAGCAGCGGACAACAGCCTTTCTATGGCTACACCTTC. Protein product: CASSGQQPFYGYTF.

Turning to this clone: The junction departs from the called germline gene at one end, perhaps through a read error. The gene calls are TRBV10-3 and TRBJ1-5; no clear D. The CDR3 spans 14 residues. Germline V gives CDR1 ENHRY, CDR2 SYGVKD. Written as DNA, the CDR3 is TGTGCCATCGGTGAAAGGGAGAGCAATCAGCCCCAGCATTTT. This gives the protein CAIGERESNQPQHF.

The chain has TRBV28 and TRBJ1-6, with D possibly being TRBD1 (5 bases). The length of the CDR3 is 17 residues. Between the trimmed V and J ends, which lost 5 bases and 7 bases, there was a span of 21 bases. The germline CDR1 and CDR2 sequences are MDHEN and SYDVKM. The CDR3 nucleotides are TGTGCCAGCAGTCCACGACAGAGTCGAATTCCAAATTCACCCCTCCACTTT. Protein product: CASSPRQSRIPNSPLHF. Drawing the rest from reference TRBV28 and TRBJ1-6, the complete variable domain is DVKVTQSSRYLVKRTGEKVFLECVQDMDHENMFWYRQDPGLGLRLIYFSYDVKMKEKGDIPEGYSVSREKKERFSLILESASTNQTSMYLCASSPRQSRIPNSPLHFGNGTRLTVT.

Worth noting for this clone: The sample holds other DNA sequences that translate to the same CDR3. The rearrangement joins TRBV10-1 to TRBJ1-1, with D possibly TRBD1 on 6 matching bases. The CDR3 length is 13 residues. The germline gives CDR1 WNHNN, CDR2 SYGVQD (reference sequence). V was clipped by 6 bases and J by 0 bases, with 8 bases between them. The CDR3 spells CASSGQMNTEAFF. DNA of the CDR3: TGCGCCAGCAGCGGACAGATGAACACTGAAGCTTTCTTT.

With respect to this clone: Different DNA sequences within this sample yield the same CDR3. This chain links TRBV3-1 (or the pseudogene TRBV3-2) with TRBJ1-2; TRBD1 matches 9 bases. Germline CDR1 LGHDT, CDR2 YNNKEL (reference sequence). This CDR3 spans 14 amino acids. Trimming took 0 bases from V and 5 from J; bases not matched to a gene: 1. CDR3 in DNA: TGTGCCAGCAGCCAAGAAGACAGGGGGTATGGCTACACCTTC. Protein product: CASSQEDRGYGYTF.

The V call is TRBV3-1 (or the pseudogene TRBV3-2), the J call TRBJ2-2, with 10 bases identical to TRBD1. J was trimmed by 5 bases and V by 2 bases; bases with no gene match: 2. The CDR3 covers 15 residues. Germline V CDR1 and CDR2: LGHDT, YNNKEL (reference sequence). The chain's CDR3 is CASSQWTGGTGELFF. Here the CDR3 DNA reads TGTGCCAGCAGCCAATGGACAGGGGGTACCGGGGAGCTGTTTTTT.

The CDR3 DNA is TGTGCCAGCAGCCTCCTTCAGGGATACAATGAGCAGTTCTTC. Its translation is CASSLLQGYNEQFF. The rearrangement links TRBV7-9 to TRBJ2-1, with a weak D call TRBD1 (5 bases). Germline CDR1 is SEHNR and CDR2 is FQNEAQ (reference sequence). The CDR3 length is 14 residues. Deletions cut 5 bases from V and 4 bases from J, with 12 bases between.

The V call is TRBV7-3, the J call TRBJ2-3; 13 bases match TRBD2. The CDR3 has 16 amino acids. The germline CDR1 and CDR2 sequences are SGHTA and FQGTGA. J gave up 2 bases and V 5 bases, and 4 bases lay outside the gene matches. CDR3 bases: TGTGCCAGCAGCACGACTAGCGGGGGGACCACAGATACGCAGTATTTT. It is translated as CASSTTSGGTTDTQYF. Full variable domain (rest looked up from reference TRBV7-3 and TRBJ2-3): GAGVSQTPSNKVTEKGKYVELRCDPISGHTALYWYRQSLGQGPEFLIYFQGTGAADDSGLPNDRFFAVRPEGSVSTLKIQRTERGDSAVYLCASSTTSGGTTDTQYFGPGTRLTVL.

The chain uses TRBV7-2 and TRBJ1-5, with D possibly being TRBD1 (5 bases). The CDR3 runs to 15 residues. Germline V gives CDR1 SGHTA, CDR2 FQGNSA. Trimming stripped 4 bases from V and 4 bases from J, with 14 bases between. CDR3 sequence (DNA): TGTGCCAGCAGCTACGACAGCGGGGGAAATCAGCCCCAGCATTTT. It encodes CASSYDSGGNQPQHF.

J is TRBJ1-6 and V is TRBV18; 8 positions agree with TRBD1. CDR1 and CDR2 (germline): KGHSH, LQKENI. V lost 3 bases and J lost 9; bases outside the gene matches: 7. The CDR3 covers 15 residues. CDR3 bases: TGTGCCAGCTCACCGATGGACAGGGCCGGTTCACCCCTCCACTTT. Protein: CASSPMDRAGSPLHF.